This is a list of T cell receptor beta chains from one sample in a study of regulatory T cells in long-lasting Graves disease. TCRdb independently ran MiXCR on the multiplex PCR reads; one entry per CDR3 protein. The sample records approximately 400,000 distinct CDR3 sequences, 15% to 18% being singletons. The sample was peripheral blood mononuclear cells (PBMCs), taken at new diagnosis, from a patient treated with antithyroid drugs. The origin of the receptors is a female donor with Graves disease. The CDR3 runs from the conserved cysteine through the conserved F or W. The D gene is left open where the match is weak. Clone size is not always given. Where it is, it says once, few, many or a class for expanded clones.

>TRBJ1-4|.|many|TRBV4-3
CASSQVFFEKLFF
TGCGCCAGCAGCCAAGTCTTTTTTGAAAAACTGTTTTTT
>TRBJ2-7|TRBD1|.|TRBV29-1
CSVAIPGTGAYEQYF
TGCAGCGTCGCCATACCCGGGACAGGGGCCTACGAGCAGTACTTC
>TRBJ2-1|TRBD2|many|TRBV11-2
CASSHTSGYNEQFF
TGTGCCAGCAGCCACACTAGCGGGTACAATGAGCAGTTCTTC
>TRBJ1-2|.|.|TRBV19
CASSIRGMEGYTF
TGTGCCAGTAGTATTAGAGGGATGGAAGGCTACACCTTC
>TRBJ1-2|.|many|TRBV12-3/TRBV12-4
CASRERTATNYGYTF
TGTGCCAGCAGGGAACGGACAGCTACTAACTATGGCTACACCTTC
>TRBJ2-2|.|.|TRBV20-1
CSARSGGRNAGELFF
TGCAGTGCTAGATCGGGTGGGAGGAACGCCGGGGAGCTGTTTTTT
>TRBJ1-2|.|many|TRBV15
CATSRDSSRIYGYTF
TGTGCCACCAGCAGAGATTCTTCTCGGATCTATGGCTACACCTTC
>TRBJ1-5|TRBD1|many|TRBV28
CASSFVSGQYSNQPQHF
TGTGCCAGCAGTTTCGTGTCGGGACAGTATAGCAATCAGCCCCAGCATTTT
>TRBJ1-4|.|few|TRBV6-2/TRBV6-3
CASSSTERTNEKLFF
TGTGCCAGCAGCTCGACTGAGCGGACTAATGAAAAACTGTTTTTT
>TRBJ2-1|.|many|TRBV2
CASGEQFF
TGTGCCAGCGGGGAGCAGTTCTTC
>TRBJ2-7|.|many|TRBV3-1
CASSQDQGVGYEQYF
TGTGCCAGCAGCCAAGACCAAGGGGTTGGCTACGAGCAGTACTTC
>TRBJ2-7|.|.|TRBV20-1
CSALFFDYEQYF
TGCAGTGCTCTATTTTTTGACTACGAGCAGTACTTC
>TRBJ2-2|.|few|TRBV15
CATSSNKFANTGELFF
TGTGCCACCAGCAGTAACAAGTTCGCGAACACCGGGGAGCTGTTTTTT
>TRBJ2-5|.|many|TRBV13
CASSGPGTGGRETQYF
TGTGCCAGCAGCGGACCCGGGACGGGGGGCCGAGAGACCCAGTACTTC
>TRBJ1-1|.|many|TRBV2
CASSEAQGTEAFF
TGTGCCAGCAGTGAAGCACAGGGCACTGAAGCTTTCTTT
>TRBJ2-3|.|many|TRBV28
CASSLKGLTQYF
TGTGCCAGCAGTTTAAAGGGGTTGACGCAGTATTTT
>TRBJ2-1|TRBD2|many|TRBV27
CASNIGGGGKREQFF
TGTGCCAGCAACATTGGGGGGGGTGGAAAACGAGAGCAGTTCTTC
>TRBJ2-7|.|few|TRBV10-2
CASLTGNSYEQYF
TGCGCCAGCCTTACAGGGAACTCCTACGAGCAGTACTTC
>TRBJ1-2|TRBD1|many|TRBV19
CARPGTGNYGYTF
TGTGCCCGTCCCGGGACAGGGAACTATGGCTACACCTTC
>TRBJ2-7|TRBD2|.|TRBV20-1
CSARSPGGASYEQYF
TGCAGTGCTAGATCGCCCGGGGGGGCCTCCTACGAGCAGTACTTC
>TRBJ2-5|TRBD2|many|TRBV28
CASCDIRTSGRKTQYF
TGTGCCAGTTGCGATATTCGGACTAGCGGGAGGAAGACCCAGTACTTC
>TRBJ2-7|.|many|TRBV7-8
CASSLDLAYEQYF
TGTGCCAGCAGCTTAGATCTAGCCTACGAGCAGTACTTC
>TRBJ1-2|.|.|TRBV18
CASSPPTGLYGYTF
TGTGCCAGCTCACCACCGACAGGACTCTATGGCTACACCTTC
>TRBJ2-1|.|many|TRBV5-1
CASSLADSIYNEQFF
TGCGCCAGCAGCTTGGCTGACTCAATCTACAATGAGCAGTTCTTC
>TRBJ2-7|.|many|TRBV7-9
CASGGYEQYF
TGTGCCAGCGGTGGGTACGAGCAGTACTTC
>TRBJ2-2|.|many|TRBV29-1
CSVAPFGSYTGELFF
TGCAGCGTTGCACCGTTTGGCAGCTACACCGGGGAGCTGTTTTTT
>TRBJ2-1|.|many|TRBV12-3/TRBV12-4
CASSFSTSVNEQFF
TGTGCCAGCAGCTTTAGTACGTCTGTCAATGAGCAGTTCTTC
>TRBJ2-7|.|many|TRBV13
CASSRQGKNEQYF
TGTGCCAGCAGCAGGCAGGGGAAGAACGAGCAGTACTTC
>TRBJ1-6|.|many|TRBV6-2/TRBV6-3
CASSSGWSYNSPLHF
TGTGCCAGCAGTTCTGGATGGTCCTATAATTCACCCCTCCACTTT
>TRBJ2-2|.|.|TRBV20-1
CSARVGGNGELVF
TGCAGTGCTAGAGTGGGGGGAAACGGGGAGCTGGTTTTT
>TRBJ2-5|TRBD2|few|TRBV9
CASNLGGLGTSETQYF
TGTGCCAGCAACCTGGGAGGGTTGGGGACTAGTGAGACCCAGTACTTC
>TRBJ2-3|TRBD2|many|TRBV20-1
CSAGPSGRPITDTQYF
TGCAGTGCTGGACCTAGCGGGAGGCCAATCACAGATACGCAGTATTTT
>TRBJ1-1|.|many|TRBV27
CASSKTPRAHTEAFF
TGTGCCAGCAGCAAGACACCTCGAGCACACACTGAAGCTTTCTTT
>TRBJ1-1|.|.|TRBV2
CASSEDPGNTETFF
TGTGCCAGCAGTGAAGACCCAGGGAACACTGAAACTTTCTTT
>TRBJ2-2|.|.|TRBV28
CASRTRTTGELFF
TGTGCCAGCAGGACTAGAACCACCGGGGAGCTGTTTTTT
>TRBJ1-1|.|many|TRBV18
CASSPRNTEAFF
TGTGCCAGCTCGCCGAGGAACACTGAAGCTTTCTTT
>TRBJ2-3|TRBD2|many|TRBV28
CASNSGSYTDTQYF
TGTGCCAGCAATAGCGGGAGCTACACAGATACGCAGTATTTT
>TRBJ2-2|TRBD2|few|TRBV5-5
CASSLTSGGLNTGELFF
TGTGCCAGCAGCTTGACTAGCGGGGGATTGAACACCGGGGAGCTGTTTTTT
>TRBJ2-7|TRBD1|many|TRBV6-9
CASSYSTIDRGYEQYF
TGTGCCAGCAGTTATTCCACCATCGACAGGGGTTACGAGCAGTACTTC
>TRBJ2-3|.|many|TRBV6-5
CASSYGRNRGDTQYF
TGTGCCAGCAGTTACGGGAGAAACCGGGGGGATACGCAGTATTTT
>TRBJ1-2|.|few|TRBV27
CASSFVPIRLVGYTF
TGTGCCAGCAGTTTCGTCCCTATCCGGTTGGTGGGCTACACCTTC
>TRBJ1-2|TRBD1|.|TRBV9
CASSRTGQARDGYTF
TGTGCCAGCAGCCGTACCGGACAGGCCCGGGATGGCTACACCTTC
>TRBJ1-5|.|many|TRBV15
CATSRVYSNQPQHF
TGTGCCACCAGCAGAGTATATAGCAATCAGCCCCAGCATTTT
>TRBJ2-1|TRBD2|many|TRBV30
CACKKRGYYEQFF
TGTGCCTGTAAAAAGCGGGGGTATTATGAGCAGTTCTTC
>TRBJ2-5|TRBD1|many|TRBV27
CASSLGRGHETQYF
TGTGCCAGCAGTTTGGGCAGGGGGCATGAGACCCAGTACTTC